This is a list of T cell receptor beta chains from one sample in a study of human T cells and chemical hapten exposure. TCRdb used MiXCR to reprocess the RACE reads, holding one entry per CDR3 protein. The repertoire consists of 350,000 to 450,000 distinct CDR3 sequences, with 4.5% to 6% occurring once and the leading ten covering 2.6%. The input for sequencing was whole blood, taken in connection with sensitization to the hapten diphenylcyclopropenone (DPC). The origin of the receptors is a woman aged 45 to 65 with alopecia areata. Some clones in this sample may be carry-over from other donors' samples. CDR3s include the opening cysteine and the closing phenylalanine or tryptophan. The order of the fields is J gene, D gene, clone size, V gene, CDR3 protein, CDR3 DNA. A D gene is named only where the DNA matches it firmly. Clone size is shown for a subset of rows, as once, few, many or a class of expanded clone.

TRBJ2-5,TRBD1,NA,TRBV7-2,CASSLHPQGRQETQYF,TGTGCCAGCAGCCTCCACCCACAGGGGCGCCAAGAGACCCAGTACTTC
TRBJ2-3,TRBD2,NA,TRBV4-3,CASSQDTSGSLDTQYF,TGCGCCAGCAGCCAAGATACTAGCGGGAGCTTGGATACGCAGTATTTT
TRBJ1-5,NA,few,TRBV20-1,CSARDQVQPQHF,TGCAGTGCTAGAGATCAGGTCCAGCCCCAGCATTTT
TRBJ2-4,NA,few,TRBV2,CASSALLRIQYF,TGTGCCAGCAGTGCATTGTTACGCATTCAGTACTTC
TRBJ1-2,TRBD1,NA,TRBV6-6,CASSHTNDRAGGYTF,TGTGCCAGCAGCCACACCAATGACAGGGCCGGTGGCTACACCTTC
TRBJ2-7,TRBD1,many,TRBV29-1,CSGTGQGYEQYF,TGCAGCGGTACGGGACAGGGGTACGAGCAGTACTTC
TRBJ2-1,TRBD2,many,TRBV3-1,CASAPTAGGPYNEQFF,TGTGCCAGCGCTCCGACAGCGGGGGGCCCCTACAATGAGCAGTTCTTC
TRBJ2-7,NA,many,TRBV3-1,CASSQDEAHEQYF,TGTGCCAGCAGCCAAGACGAGGCCCACGAGCAGTACTTC
TRBJ2-3,TRBD2,many,TRBV2,CASGTQRGERVGTQYF,TGTGCCAGCGGCACCCAGCGGGGGGAGCGTGTCGGTACGCAGTATTTT
TRBJ2-5,TRBD2,many,TRBV3-1,CASSQLLAAQETQYF,TGTGCCAGCAGCCAACTACTAGCGGCCCAAGAGACCCAGTACTTC
TRBJ2-7,NA,few,TRBV5-1,CASRRISSTYEQYF,TGCGCCAGCAGAAGGATATCTTCGACCTACGAGCAGTACTTC
TRBJ2-3,NA,NA,TRBV9,CASSAVPKAGTDTQYF,TGTGCCAGCAGCGCAGTCCCAAAGGCAGGCACAGATACGCAGTATTTT
TRBJ2-2,NA,many,TRBV2,CASGGTAITGELFF,TGTGCCAGCGGCGGGACAGCAATCACCGGGGAGCTGTTTTTT
TRBJ1-1,NA,few,TRBV12-3/TRBV12-4,CASSFGHTNTEAFF,TGTGCCAGCAGTTTCGGACACACTAACACTGAAGCTTTCTTT
TRBJ1-5,NA,many,TRBV28,CASSAPQGHQPQHF,TGTGCCAGCAGTGCCCCGCAGGGACATCAGCCCCAGCATTTT
TRBJ1-1,TRBD1,many,TRBV4-1,CASSNRGLGNTEAFF,TGCGCCAGCAGCAACAGGGGGCTGGGGAACACTGAAGCTTTCTTT
TRBJ2-1,NA,NA,TRBV9,CASSVEAESNEQFF,TGTGCCAGCAGCGTAGAAGCAGAGTCGAATGAGCAGTTCTTC
TRBJ2-7,TRBD2,many,TRBV7-6,CASSTLSGYEQYF,TGTGCCAGCAGCACCCTTAGCGGGTACGAGCAGTACTTC
TRBJ2-5,NA,NA,TRBV11-2,CASSPSLNGNQETQYF,TGTGCCAGCAGCCCCTCATTAAATGGGAACCAAGAGACCCAGTACTTC
TRBJ1-1,NA,many,TRBV12-5,CASAQRLSPLEAFF,TGTGCTAGTGCCCAACGTTTGTCGCCCCTTGAAGCTTTCTTT
TRBJ2-1,NA,many,TRBV6-6,CASSSPGRVDVQFF,TGTGCCAGCAGTTCTCCCGGACGGGTGGATGTGCAGTTCTTC
TRBJ1-1,TRBD1,NA,TRBV12-3/TRBV12-4,CASSSWDRGPVNTEAFF,TGTGCCAGCAGTTCCTGGGACAGGGGGCCCGTGAACACTGAAGCTTTCTTT
TRBJ2-4,NA,many,TRBV12-3/TRBV12-4,CASKDLAKNIQYF,TGTGCCAGCAAGGACTTAGCCAAAAACATTCAGTACTTC
TRBJ1-1,NA,NA,TRBV7-2,CASSFPATEAFF,TGTGCCAGCAGTTTCCCGGCGACTGAAGCTTTCTTT
TRBJ1-1,TRBD1,NA,TRBV3-1,CASSRTGATGGTEAFF,TGTGCCAGCAGCCGGACAGGGGCAACGGGGGGCACTGAAGCTTTCTTT
TRBJ2-2,TRBD1,NA,TRBV27,CASSFGTGVTGELFF,TGTGCCAGCAGTTTTGGGACAGGGGTTACCGGGGAGCTGTTTTTT
TRBJ1-1,NA,many,TRBV29-1,CSVEEGLGTEAFF,TGCAGCGTTGAGGAGGGCTTGGGCACTGAAGCTTTCTTT
TRBJ1-6,NA,few,TRBV10-2,CASTPGGERSPLHF,TGCGCCAGCACCCCGGGAGGGGAGCGGTCACCCCTCCACTTT
TRBJ2-7,NA,many,TRBV12-3/TRBV12-4,CASSLTEGGPYEQYF,TGTGCCAGCAGTTTAACGGAGGGAGGACCCTACGAGCAGTACTTC
TRBJ2-3,NA,few,TRBV24-1,CARWGEETDTQYF,TGTGCCCGTTGGGGCGAGGAAACAGATACGCAGTATTTT
TRBJ2-3,TRBD1,many,TRBV29-1,CSGTGQRGTQYF,TGCAGCGGGACAGGGCAGCGCGGTACGCAGTATTTT
TRBJ1-4,NA,few,TRBV7-2,CASSADPTNEKLFF,TGTGCCAGCAGTGCCGACCCCACTAATGAAAAACTGTTTTTT